The source of this TCR beta chain is a study of shared clonotypes between healthy human individuals. The CDR3 spans 10 residues. Germline assignment: CDR1 DFQATT and CDR2 SNEGSKA (reference sequence). Concerning this clone: Its antigen remains unidentified.

General observations from the study: A handful of donors showed sharing of about 4.6% of naive CD4 clonotypes.

Several immunoSEQ plates held equal portions of the genomic DNA taken from each subset. Here immunoSEQ multiplex PCR was the method, and the copy in TCRdb shows in-frame clones only, minus some. This sample carries about 1 million clones, around 78% of them seen once, and the ten largest clones take more than 0.45%. The chain carries TRBV20-1 and TRBJ2-5, with D unclear. Sequencing was done on a sample of memory CD4+ T cells from PBMCs. Stated subset: CD45RA-negative fraction. This TCR was recovered from a man aged 18-30 years in good health. Some clones in this sample may be carry-over from other donors' samples. In nucleotides, the CDR3 is TGCAGCCTATGGAAAGAGACCCAGTACTTC. Amino acids: CSLWKETQYF.